The 25 T cell receptor beta chains below were found in one sample sequenced in a study of shared clonotypes between healthy human individuals. The data were produced by immunoSEQ multiplex PCR, yet TCRdb's version contains in-frame clones alone and is incomplete. This sample has approximately 1,500,000 clones, with roughly 98% found just once. What was sequenced was naive CD4+ T cells sorted from blood. Subset here: CD45RA+ positively selected. The receptors stem from a man in his thirties or forties in good health.

The table lists this clone with a count of one. V is TRBV11-2 and J is TRBJ2-1; 9 bases are shared with TRBD2. CDR3 length: 15 amino acids. J was trimmed by 5 bases and V by 1 base; bases with no gene match: 3. Germline lookup yields CDR1 SGHAT and CDR2 FQNNGV. The CDR3 sequence is CASSLVSGSHNEQFF. The CDR3 DNA sequence: TGTGCCAGCAGCTTAGTTAGCGGGAGCCACAATGAGCAGTTCTTC.

V is TRBV7-2 and J is TRBJ2-1; 7 bases are shared with TRBD2. Germline CDR1 is SGHTA and CDR2 is FQGNSA. This CDR3 is 17 amino acids long. With 4 bases clipped from V and 4 bases from J, the junction kept 13 bases outside the gene matches. The CDR3 region is CASSSALTSAVYNEQFF. The CDR3 region has the DNA TGTGCCAGCAGCTCTGCTCTAACTAGCGCTGTGTACAATGAGCAGTTCTTC. Based on the CDR3 plus reference TRBV7-2 and TRBJ2-1, the full variable domain is GAGVSQSPSNKVTEKGKDVELRCDPISGHTALYWYRQSLGQGLEFLIYFQGNSAPDKSGLPSDRFSAERTGGSVSTLTIQRTQQEDSAVYLCASSSALTSAVYNEQFFGPGTRLTVL.

V and J are TRBV28 and TRBJ2-7; D might be TRBD1 (6 bases). CDR3 size: 14 residues. V was pared by 5 bases and J by 4 bases, with 15 bases between. Germline CDR1 is MDHEN and CDR2 is SYDVKM. The CDR3 DNA sequence: TGTGCCAGCAGTCAACCGACAGGAAATTACGAGCAGTACTTC. As protein: CASSQPTGNYEQYF.

This clone showed up just once. This chain's CDR3 is CASSRWTSGREYNEQFF. CDR3 DNA sequence: TGTGCCAGCAGCCGATGGACTAGCGGGAGAGAATACAATGAGCAGTTCTTC. The V gene is TRBV7-9, the J gene TRBJ2-1; 13 bases align to TRBD2. Germline CDR1 is SEHNR and CDR2 is FQNEAQ (reference sequence). The CDR3 has 17 residues. V lost 5 bases and J lost 4; bases outside the gene matches: 8.

The chain links TRBV7-9 to TRBJ1-3, with a possible D match to TRBD1 (6 bases). The CDR3 loop spans 19 amino acids. Germline lookup yields CDR1 SEHNR and CDR2 FQNEAQ (reference sequence). The V and J ends lost 1 base and 5 bases respectively, with 24 bases between them. CDR3 loop: CASSLVLQDRTTLRNTIYF. CDR3 bases: TGTGCCAGCAGCTTAGTACTACAAGACAGGACTACCCTTCGAAACACCATATATTTT.

This sequence joins TRBV19 and TRBJ1-5; D remains ambiguous. CDR1 and CDR2 from the germline V gene are LNHDA and SQIVND (reference sequence). CDR3 length: 15 amino acids. V dropped 5 bases and J dropped 0 bases, with 11 bases sitting between them. CDR3 amino acids: CASSRDQVSNQPQHF. In DNA, the CDR3 is TGTGCCAGTAGTCGCGATCAGGTTAGCAATCAGCCCCAGCATTTT.

This clone appeared a single time. The chain couples TRBV28 to TRBJ2-7; TRBD1 aligns across 8 bases. The germline V gene has CDR1 MDHEN and CDR2 SYDVKM. The junction had 5 bases not matched to a gene; V was cut back by 5 bases and J by 2 bases. The CDR3 consists of 14 residues. CDR3 residues: CASSRTGLTYEQYF. The CDR3 bases are TGTGCCAGCAGTAGGACAGGGCTAACCTACGAGCAGTACTTC.

The rearrangement uses TRBV6-1 and TRBJ2-5; TRBD2 matches at 10 bases. The germline V gene has CDR1 MNHNS and CDR2 SASEGT. This CDR3 comprises 14 residues. The ends lost 7 bases at V and 4 bases at J; junction bases unmatched: 6. In DNA form, the CDR3 reads TGTGCCAGCAATCCGGGACTAGCGTTAGAGACCCAGTACTTC. It encodes CASNPGLALETQYF.

The chain uses TRBV5-1 and TRBJ2-2; D ambiguous. V was pared by 4 bases and J by 0 bases, with 10 bases between. This CDR3 is 15 amino acids long. Germline V gene lookup returns CDR1 SGHRS and CDR2 YFSETQ. CDR3 protein: CASSIGRTNTGELFF. In DNA, the CDR3 is TGCGCCAGCAGCATTGGACGGACGAACACCGGGGAGCTGTTTTTT.

This clone was found once. The chain has TRBV7-3 and TRBJ2-2, with D tentatively TRBD2 (6 bases). Trimming pared 8 bases from V and 6 bases from J, leaving 16 bases between. There are 14 residues in the CDR3. Germline CDR1 SGHTA, CDR2 FQGTGA. The CDR3 loop reads CASASTSSAGELFF. CDR3 bases: TGTGCCAGCGCCTCGACTAGTAGCGCCGGGGAGCTGTTTTTT.

This clone was recorded once. The V and J genes are TRBV7-9 and TRBJ2-1; D gene unclear. The CDR3 loop spans 13 amino acids. The V gene lost 3 bases and the J gene lost 5 bases, with 8 bases spanning the gap. The V gene's germline CDR1 is SEHNR and CDR2 FQNEAQ (reference sequence). For the CDR3, the DNA is TGTGCCAGCAGCTTCGACCTAAACAATGAGCAGTTCTTC. Translating it yields CASSFDLNNEQFF.

As for this clone: Mismatch with germline at one junction end may stem from a read error. V is TRBV2 and J is TRBJ2-1, with 9 bases aligning to TRBD2. This CDR3 is built from 11 residues. The germline V gene has CDR1 SNHLY and CDR2 FYNNEI. The CDR3, as DNA: TGTGCCAGCAACGGCGGGAGGGCCCCCCTCTTC. It specifies CASNGGRAPLF.

Turning to this clone: The sample holds other DNA sequences that translate to the same CDR3. The chain has TRBV28 and TRBJ2-5; D call uncertain. Trimming shortened V by 2 bases and J by 5 bases, and 6 bases separated the two germline ends. Germline V gene sequence: CDR1 MDHEN, CDR2 SYDVKM. This CDR3 spans 12 amino acids. The CDR3 loop is CASSLNRETQYF. In DNA form, the CDR3 reads TGTGCCAGCAGTTTAAATCGGGAGACCCAGTACTTC.

The CDR3 protein is CAWATSGKTNTEAFF. Here the CDR3 DNA reads TGTGCCTGGGCCACTTCGGGGAAGACGAACACTGAAGCTTTCTTT. This chain uses TRBV30 with TRBJ1-1; D gene ambiguous. The CDR3 length is 15 residues. The germline gives CDR1 GTSNPN, CDR2 SVGIG (reference sequence). V was trimmed by 5 bases and J by 1 base, leaving 17 bases between them.

V usage is TRBV7-8 and J usage is TRBJ2-1, with D possibly matching TRBD1 (6 bases). This CDR3 has 16 amino acids. V was trimmed by 3 bases and J by 5 bases, leaving 17 bases between them. Looked up from germline, CDR1 is SGHVS and CDR2 is FQNEAQ. The CDR3 protein is CASSFRVQGGNNEQFF. For the CDR3, the DNA is TGTGCCAGCAGCTTCCGGGTCCAAGGGGGAAACAATGAGCAGTTCTTC.

This chain links TRBV6-5 with TRBJ2-2; a weak D match, TRBD1 (6 bases). This CDR3 is built from 15 residues. Germline assignment: CDR1 MNHEY and CDR2 SVGAGI. V lost 3 bases and J 3 bases, leaving 11 bases between the germline ends. The CDR3 nucleotides are TGTGCCAGCAGTTATCTGGGGGCGTACACCGGGGAGCTGTTTTTT. It specifies CASSYLGAYTGELFF.

The chain has TRBV18 and TRBJ2-3, with TRBD2 matching 13 bases. With 6 bases clipped from V and 6 bases from J, the junction kept 6 bases outside the gene matches. This CDR3 spans 15 amino acids. CDR1 KGHSH and CDR2 LQKENI come from the germline V gene. CDR3 sequence: CASSGLAGVGDTQYF. Written as DNA, the CDR3 is TGTGCCAGCTCCGGACTAGCGGGAGTCGGTGATACGCAGTATTTT.

This rearrangement joins TRBV19 to TRBJ1-4; 8 bases are shared with TRBD1. V lost 4 bases, J lost 3 bases, and 7 bases stayed unmatched. Germline V gene data show CDR1 as LNHDA and CDR2 as SQIVND (reference sequence). This CDR3 contains 16 residues. The CDR3 coding sequence is TGTGCCAGTAGTAATCGACAGGGGTTGGCTAATGAAAAACTGTTTTTT. This codes for CASSNRQGLANEKLFF.

The rearrangement joins TRBV18 to TRBJ1-3, with D perhaps TRBD1 (5 bases). V was clipped by 0 bases and J by 4 bases, with 16 bases between them. This CDR3 contains 17 residues. Germline assignment: CDR1 KGHSH and CDR2 LQKENI. In nucleotides, the CDR3 is TGTGCCAGCTCACCACCGGGACCGAACTCGGACGGAAACACCATATATTTT. It specifies CASSPPGPNSDGNTIYF.

J is TRBJ1-1 and V is TRBV5-4; TRBD1 matches at 8 bases. Germline trimming cut 1 base from V and 6 bases from J; bases unmatched to any gene: 5. CDR1 is SGHNT, CDR2 YYREEE, per germline (reference sequence). The CDR3 is 14 residues long. This CDR3 is CASSLSTDRAEAFF. The CDR3 bases are TGTGCCAGCAGCTTGAGTACGGACAGGGCTGAAGCTTTCTTT.

This clone was seen once. Other DNA sequences of this sample code for an identical CDR3. The chain carries TRBV18 and TRBJ2-7, with unresolved D. Looked up from germline, CDR1 is KGHSH and CDR2 is LQKENI. The ends were cut back, 0 bases at V and 2 bases at J, with 5 bases in the middle. The CDR3 runs 13 residues. The DNA of the CDR3 is TGTGCCAGCTCACCACCGGGCCCCTACGAGCAGTACTTC. Translation gives CASSPPGPYEQYF.

The chain carries TRBV19 and TRBJ1-3, with D possibly being TRBD1 (5 bases). V was trimmed by 7 bases and J by 0 bases, leaving 13 bases between them. The germline gives CDR1 LNHDA, CDR2 SQIVND (reference sequence). The CDR3 contains 15 residues. The CDR3 DNA follows: TGTGCCAGTACGGTGGTGAGGGGCTCTGGAAACACCATATATTTT. Translating gives CASTVVRGSGNTIYF.

CDR3 in amino acids: CASSGAGSTEAFF. DNA for the CDR3: TGTGCCAGCAGTGGGGCAGGGAGCACTGAAGCTTTCTTT. The chain employs TRBV25-1 and TRBJ1-1; possible D gene TRBD1, 5 bases. Germline CDR1 reads MGHDK; CDR2 reads SYGVNS. Trimming shortened V by 4 bases and J by 4 bases, and 10 bases separated the two germline ends. This CDR3 is built from 13 residues.

This clone was seen only once. The chain joins TRBV6-5 to TRBJ1-2; TRBD1 matches 8 bases. In germline, CDR1 is MNHEY, CDR2 SVGAGI. V dropped 4 bases and J dropped 7; count of bases not matched to a gene: 8. The CDR3 sequence is 14 residues long. CDR3 sequence (DNA): TGTGCCAGCAGTTCCGGACAGGGTACCGGTGGCTACACCTTC. Its protein product is CASSSGQGTGGYTF.

This clone was counted once. This rearrangement joins TRBV18 to TRBJ2-3; tentatively, D is TRBD2 (6 bases). The CDR3 sequence is 17 residues long. Trimming took off 2 bases at V and 1 base at J, with 16 bases between the two ends. Germline CDR1 and CDR2: KGHSH and LQKENI. The CDR3 protein is CASSPMAGTGGTDTQYF. CDR3 DNA: TGTGCCAGCTCACCAATGGCGGGGACTGGGGGCACAGATACGCAGTATTTT. The full variable domain, rest sourced from reference TRBV18 and TRBJ2-3, is NAGVMQNPRHLVRRRGQEARLRCSPMKGHSHVYWYRQLPEEGLKFMVYLQKENIIDESGMPKERFSAEFPKEGPSILRIQQVVRGDSAAYFCASSPMAGTGGTDTQYFGPGTRLTVL.